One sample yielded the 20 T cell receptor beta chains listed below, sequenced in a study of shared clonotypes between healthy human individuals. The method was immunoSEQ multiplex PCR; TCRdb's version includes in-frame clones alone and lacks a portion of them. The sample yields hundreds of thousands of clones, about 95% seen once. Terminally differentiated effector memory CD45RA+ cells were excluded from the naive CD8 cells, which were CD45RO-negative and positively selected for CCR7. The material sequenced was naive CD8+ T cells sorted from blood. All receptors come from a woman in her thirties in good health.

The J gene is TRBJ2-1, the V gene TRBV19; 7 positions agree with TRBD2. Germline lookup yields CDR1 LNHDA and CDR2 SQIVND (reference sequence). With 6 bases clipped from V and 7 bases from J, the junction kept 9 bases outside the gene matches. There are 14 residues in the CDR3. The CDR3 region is CASSLAGVINEQFF. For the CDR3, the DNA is TGTGCCAGTAGCCTGGCGGGAGTTATAAATGAGCAGTTCTTC.

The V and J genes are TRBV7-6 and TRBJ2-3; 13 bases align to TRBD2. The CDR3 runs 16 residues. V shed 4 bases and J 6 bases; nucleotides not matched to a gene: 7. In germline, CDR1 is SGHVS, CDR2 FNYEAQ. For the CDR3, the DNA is TGTGCCAGCAGCTCGACTAGCGGGGGGCGTCGTGATACGCAGTATTTT. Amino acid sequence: CASSSTSGGRRDTQYF.

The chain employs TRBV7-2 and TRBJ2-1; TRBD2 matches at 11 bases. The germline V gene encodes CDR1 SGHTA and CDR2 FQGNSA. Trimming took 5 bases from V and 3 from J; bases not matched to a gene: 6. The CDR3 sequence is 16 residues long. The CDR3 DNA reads TGTGCCAGCAGCCCCGATAGCGGGAGGGACTACAATGAGCAGTTCTTC. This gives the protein CASSPDSGRDYNEQFF.

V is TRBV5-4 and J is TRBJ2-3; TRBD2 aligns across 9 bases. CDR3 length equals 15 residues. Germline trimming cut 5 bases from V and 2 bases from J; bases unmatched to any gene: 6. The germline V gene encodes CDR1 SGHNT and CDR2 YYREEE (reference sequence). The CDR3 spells CASSYPGLATDTQYF. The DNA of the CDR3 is TGTGCCAGCAGTTATCCGGGACTAGCCACAGATACGCAGTATTTT.

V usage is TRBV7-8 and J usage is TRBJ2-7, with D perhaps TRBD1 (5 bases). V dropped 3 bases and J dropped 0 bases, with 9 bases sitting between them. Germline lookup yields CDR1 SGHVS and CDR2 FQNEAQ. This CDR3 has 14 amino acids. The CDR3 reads CASSFYRSSYEQYF. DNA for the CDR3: TGTGCCAGCAGCTTTTACAGGAGCTCCTACGAGCAGTACTTC.

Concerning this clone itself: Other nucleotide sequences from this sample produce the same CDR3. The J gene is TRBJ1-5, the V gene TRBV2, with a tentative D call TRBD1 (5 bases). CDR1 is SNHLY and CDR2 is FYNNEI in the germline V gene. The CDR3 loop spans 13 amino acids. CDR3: CASGAESNQPQHF. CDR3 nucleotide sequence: TGTGCTTCCGGGGCGGAGAGCAATCAGCCCCAGCATTTT.

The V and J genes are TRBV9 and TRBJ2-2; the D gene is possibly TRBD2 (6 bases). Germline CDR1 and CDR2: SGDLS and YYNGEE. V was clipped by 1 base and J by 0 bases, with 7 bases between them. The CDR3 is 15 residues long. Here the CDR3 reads CASSVSGANTGELFF. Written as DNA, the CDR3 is TGTGCCAGCAGCGTATCGGGAGCGAACACCGGGGAGCTGTTTTTT.

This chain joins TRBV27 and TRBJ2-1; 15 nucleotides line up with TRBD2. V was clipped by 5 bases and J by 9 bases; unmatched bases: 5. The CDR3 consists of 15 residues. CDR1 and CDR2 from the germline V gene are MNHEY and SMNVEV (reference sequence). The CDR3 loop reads CASSGLAGGVGEQFF. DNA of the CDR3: TGTGCCAGCAGTGGACTAGCGGGAGGGGTAGGTGAGCAGTTCTTC.

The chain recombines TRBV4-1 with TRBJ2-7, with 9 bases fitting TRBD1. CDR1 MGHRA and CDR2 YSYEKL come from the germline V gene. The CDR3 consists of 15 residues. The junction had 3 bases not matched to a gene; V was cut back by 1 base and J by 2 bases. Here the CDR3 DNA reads TGCGCCAGCAGCCAAGGACAGGGGGGGGCCTACGAGCAGTACTTC. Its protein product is CASSQGQGGAYEQYF.

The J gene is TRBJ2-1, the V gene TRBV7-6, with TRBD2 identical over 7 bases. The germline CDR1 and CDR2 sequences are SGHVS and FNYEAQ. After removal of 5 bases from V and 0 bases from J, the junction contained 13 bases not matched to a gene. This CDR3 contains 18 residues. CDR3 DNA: TGTGCCAGCAGCCGGGAGGATGCGGCCATTAGCTCCTACAATGAGCAGTTCTTC. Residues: CASSREDAAISSYNEQFF.

The CDR3 loop reads CASSPDLSGASYEQYF. CDR3 in DNA: TGTGCCAGCAGCCCCGACCTGTCCGGAGCCTCCTACGAGCAGTACTTC. The chain carries TRBV7-9 and TRBJ2-7; no clear D. Germline CDR1 reads SEHNR; CDR2 reads FQNEAQ (reference sequence). Trimming removed 5 bases at V and 0 bases at J, with 17 bases between. CDR3 length: 16 amino acids.

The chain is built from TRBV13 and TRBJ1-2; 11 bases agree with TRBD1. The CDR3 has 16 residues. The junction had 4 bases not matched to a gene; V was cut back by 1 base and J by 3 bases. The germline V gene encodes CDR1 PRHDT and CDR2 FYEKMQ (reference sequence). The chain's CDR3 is CASSLAGQGGDYGYTF. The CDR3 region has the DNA TGTGCCAGCAGCTTAGCGGGACAGGGGGGGGACTATGGCTACACCTTC.

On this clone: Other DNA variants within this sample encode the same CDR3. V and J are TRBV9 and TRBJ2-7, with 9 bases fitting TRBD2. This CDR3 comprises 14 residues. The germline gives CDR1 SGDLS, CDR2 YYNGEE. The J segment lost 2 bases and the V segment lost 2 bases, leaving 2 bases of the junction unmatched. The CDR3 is CASSVAGGPYEQYF. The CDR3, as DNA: TGTGCCAGCAGCGTGGCGGGAGGGCCCTACGAGCAGTACTTC. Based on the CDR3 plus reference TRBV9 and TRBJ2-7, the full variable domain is DSGVTQTPKHLITATGQRVTLRCSPRSGDLSVYWYQQSLDQGLQFLIQYYNGEERAKGNILERFSAQQFPDLHSELNLSSLELGDSALYFCASSVAGGPYEQYFGPGTRLTVT.

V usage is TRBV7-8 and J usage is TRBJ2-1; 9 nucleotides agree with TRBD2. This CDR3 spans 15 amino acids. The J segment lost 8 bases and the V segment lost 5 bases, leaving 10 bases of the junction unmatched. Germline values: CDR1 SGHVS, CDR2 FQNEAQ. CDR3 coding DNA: TGTGCCAGCAGCATCTTAGCGGGAGCCCTCTATGAGCAGTTCTTC. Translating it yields CASSILAGALYEQFF.

In DNA, the CDR3 is TGTGCCAGCAGATTCCAGGGTACAGGTGAAAAACTGTTTTTT. Translated: CASRFQGTGEKLFF. The V and J genes are TRBV28 and TRBJ1-4; possibly TRBD1 for D (5 bases). CDR1 is MDHEN, CDR2 SYDVKM, per germline. V shed 6 bases and J shed 7 bases, with 15 bases lying between them. The CDR3 consists of 14 residues.

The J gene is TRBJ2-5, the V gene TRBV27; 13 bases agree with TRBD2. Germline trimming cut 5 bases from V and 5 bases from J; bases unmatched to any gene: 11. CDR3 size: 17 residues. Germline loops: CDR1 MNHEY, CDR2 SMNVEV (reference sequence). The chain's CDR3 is CASSHGTSGKLAETQYF. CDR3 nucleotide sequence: TGTGCCAGCAGTCACGGGACTAGCGGGAAGTTAGCGGAGACCCAGTACTTC.

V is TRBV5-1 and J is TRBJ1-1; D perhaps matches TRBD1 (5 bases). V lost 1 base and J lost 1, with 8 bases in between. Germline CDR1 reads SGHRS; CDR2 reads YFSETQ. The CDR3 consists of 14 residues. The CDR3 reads CASSLNGGNTEAFF. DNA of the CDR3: TGCGCCAGCAGCTTGAACGGGGGGAACACTGAAGCTTTCTTT.

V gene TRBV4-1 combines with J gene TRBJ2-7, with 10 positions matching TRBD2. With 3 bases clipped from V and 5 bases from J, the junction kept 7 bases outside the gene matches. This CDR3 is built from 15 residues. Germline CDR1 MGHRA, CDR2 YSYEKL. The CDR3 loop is CASSHGPAGGNEQYF. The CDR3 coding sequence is TGCGCCAGCAGCCATGGACCAGCGGGAGGGAACGAGCAGTACTTC.

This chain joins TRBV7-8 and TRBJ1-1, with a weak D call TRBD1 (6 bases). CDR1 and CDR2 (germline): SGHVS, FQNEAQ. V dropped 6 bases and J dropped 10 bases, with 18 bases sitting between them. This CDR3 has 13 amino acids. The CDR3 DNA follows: TGTGCCAGCAGACCTGGATGGGGGCGTCGAGCTTTCTTT. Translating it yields CASRPGWGRRAFF.

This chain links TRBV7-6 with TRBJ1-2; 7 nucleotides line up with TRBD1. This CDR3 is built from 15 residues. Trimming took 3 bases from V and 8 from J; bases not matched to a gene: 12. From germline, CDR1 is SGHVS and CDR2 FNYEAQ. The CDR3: CASSFRQGNDFGYTF. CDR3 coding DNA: TGTGCCAGCAGCTTTAGACAGGGCAACGACTTCGGCTACACCTTC.